The following is a TCR beta chain sequence with its context. The data were taken from a study of blood T cell repertoires in COVID-19. Libraries were prepared by immunoSEQ multiplex PCR; TCRdb keeps only in-frame clonotypes and omits some of them. The repertoire holds about 250,000 clones, with around nine tenths as singletons. V lost 2 bases to trimming and J lost 4 bases; unmatched junction nucleotides: 16. This CDR3 comprises 19 residues. CDR1 SEHNR and CDR2 FQNEAQ come from the germline V gene (reference sequence). Sequencing was carried out using peripheral blood. The receptor comes from a woman aged 55 to 70 who had recovered from COVID-19. This rearrangement joins TRBV7-9 to TRBJ1-3, with 8 bases aligning to TRBD1. The CDR3 DNA is TGTGCCAGCAGCTTACCCGGACAGGGAGAGGGGTTTTGGGGAAACACCATATATTTT. The encoded protein is CASSLPGQGEGFWGNTIYF. Full variable domain (remainder filled in from reference TRBV7-9 and TRBJ1-3): DTGVSQNPRHKITKRGQNVTFRCDPISEHNRLYWYRQTLGQGPEFLTYFQNEAQLEKSRLLSDRFSAERPKGSFSTLEIQRTEQGDSAMYLCASSLPGQGEGFWGNTIYFGEGSWLTVV.